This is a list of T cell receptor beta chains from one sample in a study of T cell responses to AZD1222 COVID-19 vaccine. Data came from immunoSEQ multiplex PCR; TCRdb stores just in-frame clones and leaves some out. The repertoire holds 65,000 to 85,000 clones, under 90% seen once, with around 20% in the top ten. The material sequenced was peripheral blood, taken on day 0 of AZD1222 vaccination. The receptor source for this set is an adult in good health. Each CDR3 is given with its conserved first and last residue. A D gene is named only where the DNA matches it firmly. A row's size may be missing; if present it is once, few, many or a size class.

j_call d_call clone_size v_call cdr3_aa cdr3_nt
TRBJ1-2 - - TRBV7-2 CAREGGDDPQLRDYGYTF TGTGCCAGGGAGGGGGGGGACGACCCCCAGCTTCGTGACTATGGCTACACCTTC
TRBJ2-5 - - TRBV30 CARQVLAEETQYF TGTGCCCGCCAAGTTCTAGCCGAAGAGACCCAGTACTTC
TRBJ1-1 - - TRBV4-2 CASSQEAVRVVEAFF TGTGCCAGCAGCCAAGAGGCTGTCAGGGTGGTTGAAGCTTTCTTT
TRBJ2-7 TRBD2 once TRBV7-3 CASSFQRGAYEQYF TGTGCCAGCAGCTTCCAGCGGGGGGCTTACGAGCAGTACTTC
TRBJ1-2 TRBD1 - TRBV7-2 CASSLGQGSGYTF TGTGCCAGCAGCTTAGGACAGGGGTCGGGCTACACCTTC
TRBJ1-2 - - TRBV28 CASSLSPLDSYGYTF TGTGCCAGCAGTTTATCCCCCCTCGACAGCTATGGCTACACCTTC
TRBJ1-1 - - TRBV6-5 CASSFRTDTPTEAFF TGTGCCAGCAGTTTTCGGACAGACACCCCCACTGAAGCTTTCTTT
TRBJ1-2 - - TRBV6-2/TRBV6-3 CASSYDSRGYTF TGTGCCAGCAGTTACGATTCGCGTGGCTACACCTTC
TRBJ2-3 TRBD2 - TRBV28 CASSLEHRASGRPKATQYF TGTGCCAGCAGTTTAGAACATCGTGCTAGCGGGCGTCCAAAGGCGACGCAGTATTTT
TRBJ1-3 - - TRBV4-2 CASSQDIRSSGNTIYF TGTGCCAGCAGCCAAGATATCAGGAGCTCTGGAAACACCATATATTTT
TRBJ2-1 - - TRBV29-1 CSVMRGIYNEQFF TGCAGCGTTATGAGGGGAATCTACAATGAGCAGTTCTTC
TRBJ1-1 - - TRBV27 CASSLRADTEAFF TGTGCCAGCAGTCTCCGGGCCGACACTGAAGCTTTCTTT
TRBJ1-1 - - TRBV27 CASRNLNRNMNTEAFF TGTGCCAGCAGGAACCTCAACAGGAATATGAACACTGAAGCTTTCTTT
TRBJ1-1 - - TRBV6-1 CASSEAGTGNTEAFF TGTGCCAGCAGTGAAGCTGGGACCGGGAACACTGAAGCTTTCTTT
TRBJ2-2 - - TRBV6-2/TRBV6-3 CASSYETAMANTGELFF TGTGCCAGCAGTTACGAGACAGCCATGGCGAACACCGGGGAGCTGTTTTTT
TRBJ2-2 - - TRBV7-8 CASSLYTGELFF TGTGCCAGCAGCTTATACACCGGGGAGCTGTTTTTT
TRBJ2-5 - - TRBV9 CASSLATSGETQYF TGTGCCAGCAGCTTAGCGACTTCCGGGGAGACCCAGTACTTC